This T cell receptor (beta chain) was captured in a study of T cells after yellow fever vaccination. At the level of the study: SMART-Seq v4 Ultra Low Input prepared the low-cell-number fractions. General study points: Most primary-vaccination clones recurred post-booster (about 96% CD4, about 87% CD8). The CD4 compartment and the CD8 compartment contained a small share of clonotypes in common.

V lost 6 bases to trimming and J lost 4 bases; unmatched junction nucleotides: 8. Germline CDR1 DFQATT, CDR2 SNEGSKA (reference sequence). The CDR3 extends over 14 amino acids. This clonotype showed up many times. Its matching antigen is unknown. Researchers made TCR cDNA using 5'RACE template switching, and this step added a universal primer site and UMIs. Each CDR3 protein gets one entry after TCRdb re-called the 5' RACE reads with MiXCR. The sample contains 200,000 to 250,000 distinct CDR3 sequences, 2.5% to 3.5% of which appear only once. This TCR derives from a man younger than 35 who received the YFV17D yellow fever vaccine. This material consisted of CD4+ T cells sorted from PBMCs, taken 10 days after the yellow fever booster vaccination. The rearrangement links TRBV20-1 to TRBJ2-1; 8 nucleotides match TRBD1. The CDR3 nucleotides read TGCAGTGCAGAACCAGGGGGCCTATACAATGAGCAGTTCTTC. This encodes CSAEPGGLYNEQFF.